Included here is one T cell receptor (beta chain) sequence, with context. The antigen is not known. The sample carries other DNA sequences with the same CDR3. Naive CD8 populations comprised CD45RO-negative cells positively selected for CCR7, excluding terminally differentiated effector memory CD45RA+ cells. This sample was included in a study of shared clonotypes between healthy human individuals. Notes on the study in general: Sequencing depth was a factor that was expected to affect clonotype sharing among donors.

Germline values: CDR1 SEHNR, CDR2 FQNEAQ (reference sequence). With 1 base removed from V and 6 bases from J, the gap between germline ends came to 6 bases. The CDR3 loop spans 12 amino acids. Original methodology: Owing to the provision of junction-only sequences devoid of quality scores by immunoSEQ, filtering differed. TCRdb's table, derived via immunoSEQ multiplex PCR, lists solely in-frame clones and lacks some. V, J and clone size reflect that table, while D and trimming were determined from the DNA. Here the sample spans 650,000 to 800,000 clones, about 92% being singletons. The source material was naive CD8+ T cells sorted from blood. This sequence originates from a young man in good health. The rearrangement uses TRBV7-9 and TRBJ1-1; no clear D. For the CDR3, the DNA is TGTGCCAGCAGCTTAGGTACCCCTGAAGCTTTCTTT. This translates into CASSLGTPEAFF.